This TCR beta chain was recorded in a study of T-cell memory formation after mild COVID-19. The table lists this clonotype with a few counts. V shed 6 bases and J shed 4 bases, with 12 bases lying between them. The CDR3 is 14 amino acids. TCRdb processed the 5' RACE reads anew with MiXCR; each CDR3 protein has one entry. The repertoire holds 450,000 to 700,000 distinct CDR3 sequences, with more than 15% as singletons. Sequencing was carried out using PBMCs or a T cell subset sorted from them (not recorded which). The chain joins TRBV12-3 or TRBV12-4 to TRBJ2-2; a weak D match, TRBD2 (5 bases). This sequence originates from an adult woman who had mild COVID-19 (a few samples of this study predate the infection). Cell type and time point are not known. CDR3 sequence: CASRRRESTGELFF. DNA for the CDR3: TGTGCCAGCAGACGACGGGAATCCACCGGGGAGCTGTTTTTT.